The TCR beta chain described here comes from a study of T cell changes during pregnancy in multiple sclerosis. TCRdb's copy holds only in-frame clones and misses some; the assay was immunoSEQ multiplex PCR. Here the sample spans about 76,000 clones, roughly 90% being singletons. The CDR3 consists of 13 residues. Germline V CDR1 and CDR2: MDHEN, SYDVKM. The V end was cut by 3 bases, the J end by 9 bases, with 12 bases between. The sequence was collected from a female donor in good health, enrolled as a control in a pregnancy study. V usage is TRBV28 and J usage is TRBJ2-1, with D possibly being TRBD2 (6 bases). Sample: peripheral blood, taken in the first trimester of pregnancy. CDR3 in amino acids: CASSFGGGGEQFF. The CDR3 coding sequence is TGTGCCAGCAGTTTCGGGGGAGGCGGTGAGCAGTTCTTC. Drawing the rest from reference TRBV28 and TRBJ2-1, the complete variable domain is DVKVTQSSRYLVKRTGEKVFLECVQDMDHENMFWYRQDPGLGLRLIYFSYDVKMKEKGDIPEGYSVSREKKERFSLILESASTNQTSMYLCASSFGGGGEQFFGPGTRLTVL.